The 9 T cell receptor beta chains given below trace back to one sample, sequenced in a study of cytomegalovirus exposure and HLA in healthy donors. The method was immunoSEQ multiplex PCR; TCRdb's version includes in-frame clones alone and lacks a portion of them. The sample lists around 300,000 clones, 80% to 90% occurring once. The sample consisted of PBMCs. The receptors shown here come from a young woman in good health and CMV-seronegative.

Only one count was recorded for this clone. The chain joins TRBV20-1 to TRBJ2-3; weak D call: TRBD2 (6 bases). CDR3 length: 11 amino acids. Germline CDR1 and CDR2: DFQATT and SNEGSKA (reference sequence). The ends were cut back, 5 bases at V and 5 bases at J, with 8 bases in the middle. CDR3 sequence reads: CSAGRRDTQYF. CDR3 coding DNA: TGCAGTGCTGGGAGGAGAGATACGCAGTATTTT.

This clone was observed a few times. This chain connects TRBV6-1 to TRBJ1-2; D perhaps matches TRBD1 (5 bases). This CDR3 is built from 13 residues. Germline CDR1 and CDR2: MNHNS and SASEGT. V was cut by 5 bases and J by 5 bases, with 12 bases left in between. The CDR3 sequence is CASSSDSLYGYTF. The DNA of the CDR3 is TGTGCCAGCAGTTCCGACAGCCTATATGGCTACACCTTC.

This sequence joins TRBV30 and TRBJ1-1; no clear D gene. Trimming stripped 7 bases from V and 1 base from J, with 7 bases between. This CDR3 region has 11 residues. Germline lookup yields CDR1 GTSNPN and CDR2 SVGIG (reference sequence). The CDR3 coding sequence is TGTGCCTCGACACCGAACACTGAAGCTTTCTTT. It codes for CASTPNTEAFF.

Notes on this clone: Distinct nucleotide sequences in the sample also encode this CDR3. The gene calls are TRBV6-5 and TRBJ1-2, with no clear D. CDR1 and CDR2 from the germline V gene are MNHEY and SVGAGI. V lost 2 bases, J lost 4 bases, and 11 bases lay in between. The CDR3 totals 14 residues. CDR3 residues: CASSYDRGSYGYTF. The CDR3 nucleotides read TGTGCCAGCAGTTACGACCGCGGGAGCTATGGCTACACCTTC.

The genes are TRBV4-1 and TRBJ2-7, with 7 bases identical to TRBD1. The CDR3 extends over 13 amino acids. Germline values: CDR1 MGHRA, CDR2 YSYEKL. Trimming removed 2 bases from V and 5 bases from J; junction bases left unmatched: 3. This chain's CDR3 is CASSQLDRDEQYF. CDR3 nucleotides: TGCGCCAGCAGCCAACTTGACAGGGACGAGCAGTACTTC.

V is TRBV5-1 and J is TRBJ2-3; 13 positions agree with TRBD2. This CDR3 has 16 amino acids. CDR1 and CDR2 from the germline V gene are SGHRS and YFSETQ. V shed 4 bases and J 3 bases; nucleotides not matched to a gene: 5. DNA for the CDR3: TGCGCCAGCAGCGTGGGGACTAGCGGGAATACAGATACGCAGTATTTT. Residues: CASSVGTSGNTDTQYF.

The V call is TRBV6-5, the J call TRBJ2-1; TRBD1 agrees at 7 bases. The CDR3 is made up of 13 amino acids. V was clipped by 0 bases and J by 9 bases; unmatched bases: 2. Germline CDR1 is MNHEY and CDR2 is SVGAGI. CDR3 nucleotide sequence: TGTGCCAGCAGTTACTCAGAGGGGGCTGAGCAGTTCTTC. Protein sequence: CASSYSEGAEQFF.

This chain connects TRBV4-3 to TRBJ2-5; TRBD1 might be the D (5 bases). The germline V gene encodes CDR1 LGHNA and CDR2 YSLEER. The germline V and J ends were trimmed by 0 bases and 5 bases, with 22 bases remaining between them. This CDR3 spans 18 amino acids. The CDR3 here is CASSQEDIAGSFGETQYF. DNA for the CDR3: TGCGCCAGCAGCCAAGAGGATATAGCAGGGTCCTTCGGCGAGACCCAGTACTTC.

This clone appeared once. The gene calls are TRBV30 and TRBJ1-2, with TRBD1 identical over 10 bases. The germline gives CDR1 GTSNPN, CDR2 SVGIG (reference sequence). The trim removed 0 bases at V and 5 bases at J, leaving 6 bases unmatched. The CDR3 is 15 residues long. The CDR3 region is CAWSVRQGAGYGYTF. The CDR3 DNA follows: TGTGCCTGGAGTGTACGACAGGGGGCAGGGTATGGCTACACCTTC.